This T cell receptor beta chain is from a study of technical replicates of blood from several donors. Only in-frame clones appear in the TCRdb table, and some are missing; sequencing was by immunoSEQ multiplex PCR. The data hold about 72,000 clones, with around nine tenths observed a single time. V gave up 5 bases and J gave up 2 bases, with 9 bases separating them. The CDR3 is made up of 13 amino acids. CDR1 is SGHTA, CDR2 FQGTGA, per germline. The specimen was T cells isolated from PBMCs. This chain joins TRBV7-3 and TRBJ1-2; perhaps TRBD1 as D (6 bases). The source of this sequence is a human donor in good health. The CDR3 is CASSLGQNYGYTF. The CDR3, as DNA: TGTGCCAGCAGCCTAGGACAGAACTATGGCTACACCTTC.